This T cell receptor beta chain was captured in a study of T cells after yellow fever vaccination. Study-wide background: Fractions of limited cellularity were prepared by means of SMART-Seq v4 Ultra Low Input. Whole-study findings and limits: Though it reached lower strength, the secondary response hit its peak faster, day 5 versus 15. Few clonotypes appeared in both CD4 and CD8 compartments.

TCRdb itself ran the 5' RACE reads through MiXCR, one entry per CDR3 protein. The sample has some 600,000 distinct CDR3 sequences; approximately 13% are singletons. This clonotype was counted only a few times. The antigen remains undetermined. The CDR3 loop spans 20 amino acids. The V end was cut by 5 bases, the J end by 6 bases, with 31 bases between. The germline CDR1 and CDR2 sequences are SGHVS and FQNEAQ. The source is a man aged 30 to 45 who received the YFV17D yellow fever vaccine. This sample comprised PBMCs, obtained on the day of the yellow fever booster vaccination. V is TRBV7-8 and J is TRBJ2-2; D may match TRBD1 or TRBD2 (5 bases each). CDR3 protein: CASSRVWGERRGTSAGELFF. The CDR3 bases are TGTGCCAGCAGCCGCGTGTGGGGTGAACGACGGGGCACATCGGCCGGGGAGCTGTTTTTT.